The 32 T cell receptor beta chains given below trace back to one sample, sequenced in a study of T cell responses to AZD1222 COVID-19 vaccine. Here immunoSEQ multiplex PCR was the method, and the copy in TCRdb shows in-frame clones only, minus some. The sample gives approximately 89,000 clones, 90% to 95% of which show up once; 11% is in the top ten. The source material was peripheral blood, sampled 28 days after the second AZD1222 dose. Receptor source: an adult who received the AZD1222 COVID-19 vaccine.

This clone was seen a single time. V and J are TRBV6-6 and TRBJ2-7; perhaps TRBD2 as D (6 bases). This CDR3 has 13 residues. Trimming took off 5 bases at V and 2 bases at J, with 10 bases between the two ends. The germline gives CDR1 MNHNY, CDR2 SVGAGI (reference sequence). CDR3 in DNA: TGTGCCAGCAGTCGGGACTCCCCCTACGAGCAGTACTTC. It is translated as CASSRDSPYEQYF.

This chain connects TRBV5-6 to TRBJ2-1; no firm D call. Trimming removed 2 bases from V and 6 bases from J, with 12 bases in between. Germline CDR1 SGHDT, CDR2 YYEEEE. The CDR3 contains 14 residues. CDR3 nucleotides: TGTGCCAGCAGCTTAGTCGGTTCCCTCAATGAGCAGTTCTTC. Protein: CASSLVGSLNEQFF.

The chain couples TRBV4-2 to TRBJ2-5; D unclear. V lost 3 bases to trimming and J lost 1 base, with 6 bases between them. Looked up from germline, CDR1 is LGHNA and CDR2 is YNFKEQ. CDR3 length: 13 residues. The CDR3 region has the DNA TGTGCCAGCAGCCAGCCGCCCCAAGAGACCCAGTACTTC. This translates into CASSQPPQETQYF.

The V gene is TRBV2, the J gene TRBJ2-4, with TRBD1 identical over 7 bases. CDR1 SNHLY and CDR2 FYNNEI come from the germline V gene. This CDR3 has 20 residues. With 0 bases clipped from V and 1 base from J, the junction kept 15 bases outside the gene matches. The CDR3 here is CASSEARWAGGVKAKNIQYF. DNA for the CDR3: TGTGCCAGCAGTGAAGCGCGGTGGGCAGGGGGAGTTAAGGCCAAAAACATTCAGTACTTC.

Here the CDR3 DNA reads TGTGCCAGCAGCAAAGCGGACAGGGAGATTCAGCCCCAGCATTTT. It encodes CASSKADREIQPQHF. The genes are TRBV21-1 and TRBJ1-5; the table assigns TRBD1, which was not confirmed against the DNA. TRBV21-1 is deemed a pseudogene. The CDR3 spans 15 residues.

V and J are TRBV20-1 and TRBJ1-2; TRBD1 might be the D (6 bases). The V and J ends lost 3 bases and 4 bases respectively, with 15 bases between them. Germline CDR1 reads DFQATT; CDR2 reads SNEGSKA (reference sequence). This CDR3 is built from 14 residues. The CDR3 DNA reads TGCAGTGCTAGTGTCAGGGGCGGGAGCTATGGCTACACCTTC. Residues: CSASVRGGSYGYTF.

In nucleotides, the CDR3 is TGCGCCAGCAGCACCCAGCGGAGCACAGATACGCAGTATTTT. It specifies CASSTQRSTDTQYF. V usage is TRBV5-1 and J usage is TRBJ2-3, with D possibly TRBD2 on 5 matching bases. Per germline, CDR1 SGHRS and CDR2 YFSETQ. The CDR3 contains 14 residues. V lost 4 bases and J lost 0, with 9 bases in between.

The chain is built from TRBV9 and TRBJ2-5; the D gene could be TRBD1 or TRBD2 (6 bases each). V dropped 0 bases and J dropped 2 bases, with 11 bases sitting between them. The germline V gene has CDR1 SGDLS and CDR2 YYNGEE. The CDR3 is 15 residues long. The CDR3: CASSVEGGTQETQYF. CDR3 DNA: TGTGCCAGCAGCGTAGAAGGGGGGACACAAGAGACCCAGTACTTC.

The rearrangement joins TRBV12-3 or TRBV12-4 to TRBJ1-1; no clear D gene. V was cut by 6 bases and J by 4 bases, with 6 bases left in between. CDR3 length: 11 residues. The CDR3 DNA is TGTGCCAGCAGGTATGGCACTGAAGCTTTCTTT. Protein: CASRYGTEAFF.

The chain is built from TRBV5-1 and TRBJ2-2, with TRBD2 matching 7 bases. Germline loops: CDR1 SGHRS, CDR2 YFSETQ. With 3 bases clipped from V and 4 bases from J, the junction kept 6 bases outside the gene matches. The CDR3 extends over 15 amino acids. CDR3 residues: CASSSERGGTGELFF. The CDR3 coding sequence is TGCGCCAGCAGCTCCGAGCGGGGTGGCACCGGGGAGCTGTTTTTT.

This chain connects TRBV28 to TRBJ1-4; D is ambiguous. Germline V gives CDR1 MDHEN, CDR2 SYDVKM. The CDR3 length is 14 residues. The ends were cut back, 6 bases at V and 4 bases at J, with 12 bases in the middle. CDR3 nucleotides: TGTGCCAGCAGCCACACCAGAGGTAATGAAAAACTGTTTTTT. This translates into CASSHTRGNEKLFF.

J is TRBJ1-4 and V is TRBV28, with D unclear. V was clipped by 7 bases and J by 0 bases, with 12 bases between them. Germline V gene lookup returns CDR1 MDHEN and CDR2 SYDVKM. The length of the CDR3 is 15 residues. The CDR3 DNA reads as TGTGCCAGCATAGCGGCGGCCGCAACTAATGAAAAACTGTTTTTT. As protein: CASIAAAATNEKLFF.

This sequence joins TRBV15 and TRBJ2-7; weak D call: TRBD1 (5 bases). Germline CDR1 reads LNHNV; CDR2 reads YYDKDF (reference sequence). V dropped 2 bases and J dropped 3 bases, with 14 bases sitting between them. The CDR3 has 15 amino acids. The CDR3: CATSRKTVPHYEQYF. Here the CDR3 DNA reads TGTGCCACCAGCAGAAAGACAGTCCCACACTACGAGCAGTACTTC.

The chain joins TRBV5-6 to TRBJ1-5; D not resolved. V dropped 0 bases and J dropped 4 bases, with 11 bases sitting between them. The CDR3 runs 15 residues. Germline lookup yields CDR1 SGHDT and CDR2 YYEEEE. The CDR3 DNA reads as TGTGCCAGCAGCTTGGGACGGACCCGGAATCAGCCCCAGCATTTT. This sequence encodes CASSLGRTRNQPQHF.

This chain connects TRBV11-2 to TRBJ2-1, with TRBD2 matching 12 bases. The CDR3 is 17 residues long. CDR1 and CDR2 (germline): SGHAT, FQNNGV. V shed 6 bases, J shed 2 bases, and the junction held 8 bases outside the gene matches. The CDR3 here is CASSWDGLAGPYNEQFF. CDR3 in DNA: TGTGCCAGCAGTTGGGACGGACTAGCGGGACCCTACAATGAGCAGTTCTTC.

The chain uses TRBV5-1 and TRBJ1-6, with a tentative D call TRBD1 (6 bases). Trimming stripped 4 bases from V and 7 bases from J, with 15 bases between. CDR3 size: 15 residues. From germline, CDR1 is SGHRS and CDR2 YFSETQ. The CDR3 protein is CASSVGQSANSPLHF. The CDR3 bases are TGCGCCAGCAGCGTGGGACAATCCGCAAATTCACCCCTCCACTTT.

This clone occurred a few times. This chain links TRBV18 with TRBJ1-1, with a weak D call TRBD1 (6 bases). Per germline, CDR1 KGHSH and CDR2 LQKENI. V dropped 2 bases and J dropped 1 base, with 11 bases sitting between them. This CDR3 is 15 amino acids long. CDR3 sequence reads: CASSPRTGQNTEAFF. The CDR3 nucleotides are TGTGCCAGCTCACCAAGAACAGGGCAGAACACTGAAGCTTTCTTT. Based on the CDR3 plus reference TRBV18 and TRBJ1-1, the full variable domain is NAGVMQNPRHLVRRRGQEARLRCSPMKGHSHVYWYRQLPEEGLKFMVYLQKENIIDESGMPKERFSAEFPKEGPSILRIQQVVRGDSAAYFCASSPRTGQNTEAFFGQGTRLTVV.

The chain is built from TRBV5-1 and TRBJ1-1; 7 positions agree with TRBD1. The V gene's germline CDR1 is SGHRS and CDR2 YFSETQ. V was pared by 0 bases and J by 7 bases, with 3 bases of the junction left unmatched. This CDR3 is built from 13 residues. The CDR3 nucleotides read TGCGCCAGCAGCTTGGAGGGGGCGGTTGAAGCTTTCTTT. It yields the protein CASSLEGAVEAFF.

V is TRBV5-4 and J is TRBJ2-5; 14 bases are shared with TRBD2. The V segment lost 4 bases and the J segment 5 bases; nucleotides outside the gene matches: 4. CDR3 length: 15 residues. CDR1 is SGHNT and CDR2 is YYREEE in the germline V gene (reference sequence). The CDR3 DNA follows: TGTGCCAGCAGCCCGGGGACTAGCGGGAGTGAGACCCAGTACTTC. Its translation is CASSPGTSGSETQYF.

This chain links TRBV7-6 with TRBJ1-6, with D possibly being TRBD1 (6 bases). The V gene lost 1 base and the J gene lost 8 bases, with 12 bases spanning the gap. The germline CDR1 and CDR2 sequences are SGHVS and FNYEAQ. The CDR3 extends over 15 amino acids. DNA of the CDR3: TGTGCCAGCAGCTTAGTGCGGCAGGGGTATTCACCCCTCCACTTT. Protein: CASSLVRQGYSPLHF.

V gene TRBV6-2 or TRBV6-3 combines with J gene TRBJ2-1; 16 bases map to TRBD2. The trim removed 3 bases at V and 6 bases at J, leaving 11 bases unmatched. The CDR3 runs 19 residues. CDR1 is MNHEY, CDR2 SVGEGT, per germline. CDR3 protein: CASSYYTGLAGGPGNEQFF. The CDR3 DNA reads as TGTGCCAGCAGTTATTACACGGGACTAGCGGGAGGGCCTGGCAATGAGCAGTTCTTC.

This chain connects TRBV5-1 to TRBJ2-7, with 10 bases lining up with TRBD2. The CDR3 has 13 residues. V shed 7 bases and J 3 bases; nucleotides not matched to a gene: 4. Germline assignment: CDR1 SGHRS and CDR2 YFSETQ. The CDR3 bases are TGCGCCAGCGCCTCTAGCGGGGGCTACGAGCAGTACTTC. Translated, it gives CASASSGGYEQYF.

The chain employs TRBV9 and TRBJ2-1, with TRBD2 matching 13 bases. The J segment lost 6 bases and the V segment lost 3 bases, leaving 6 bases of the junction unmatched. Germline CDR1 is SGDLS and CDR2 is YYNGEE. The CDR3 is made up of 16 amino acids. CDR3 sequence: CASSALLAGGPNEQFF. In DNA form, the CDR3 reads TGTGCCAGCAGCGCCTTACTAGCGGGAGGGCCCAATGAGCAGTTCTTC.

The chain combines TRBV24-1 with TRBJ2-1; D may correspond to TRBD1 or TRBD2 (5 bases each). This CDR3 is 18 amino acids long. V was cut by 6 bases and J by 6 bases, with 26 bases left in between. CDR1 is KGHDR, CDR2 SFDVKD, per germline. The CDR3, as DNA: TGTGCCACCAGTCTCGGGACCGCCACGGTCTTAGTGACCAATGAGCAGTTCTTC. This gives the protein CATSLGTATVLVTNEQFF.

V and J are TRBV4-1 and TRBJ1-2; 9 nucleotides align to TRBD1. Germline CDR1 and CDR2: MGHRA and YSYEKL. This CDR3 spans 14 amino acids. V dropped 4 bases and J dropped 6; count of bases not matched to a gene: 6. CDR3 bases: TGCGCCAGCAGCCCACAGGGGGCGCGCGATGGCTACACCTTC. Protein: CASSPQGARDGYTF.

J is TRBJ2-2 and V is TRBV29-1; D could derive from TRBD1 or TRBD2 (5 bases each). There are 13 residues in the CDR3. Germline CDR1 and CDR2: SQVTM and ANQGSEA. Trimming cost V 6 bases and J 6 bases, with 14 bases left between them. In nucleotides, the CDR3 is TGCAGCGTCCCGGGGCATCAGGCCGGGGAGCTGTTTTTT. It is translated as CSVPGHQAGELFF.

This clone was detected a few times. The gene calls are TRBV19 and TRBJ1-1; the match to TRBD1 covers 7 bases. Germline lookup yields CDR1 LNHDA and CDR2 SQIVND (reference sequence). The CDR3 spans 15 residues. Trimming cost V 5 bases and J 2 bases; bases outside gene matches: 8. The CDR3 protein is CASSGVNRGNTEAFF. CDR3 DNA: TGTGCCAGTAGTGGGGTAAACAGGGGTAACACTGAAGCTTTCTTT. Filled out from reference TRBV19 and TRBJ1-1, the complete variable domain reads DGGITQSPKYLFRKEGQNVTLSCEQNLNHDAMYWYRQDPGQGLRLIYYSQIVNDFQKGDIAEGYSVSREKKESFPLTVTSAQKNPTAFYLCASSGVNRGNTEAFFGQGTRLTVV.

This sequence joins TRBV6-1 and TRBJ1-1; D might be TRBD1 (6 bases). CDR1 and CDR2 (germline): MNHNS, SASEGT. Trimming stripped 7 bases from V and 8 bases from J, with 14 bases between. The CDR3 length is 12 residues. Here the CDR3 DNA reads TGTGCCAGCACGGGGGCGGGTACGGAAGCTTTCTTT. Its translation: CASTGAGTEAFF.

The rearrangement joins TRBV30 to TRBJ1-1; 9 positions agree with TRBD1. The V segment lost 1 base and the J segment 7 bases; nucleotides outside the gene matches: 1. The CDR3 covers 12 residues. Germline V gene lookup returns CDR1 GTSNPN and CDR2 SVGIG (reference sequence). CDR3 sequence: CAWSGQGVEAFF. The CDR3 DNA sequence: TGTGCCTGGAGTGGACAGGGGGTTGAAGCTTTCTTT. The full variable domain, with the rest looked up from reference TRBV30 and TRBJ1-1, is SQTIHQWPATLVQPVGSPLSLECTVEGTSNPNLYWYRQAAGRGLQLLFYSVGIGQISSEVPQNLSASRPQDRQFILSSKKLLLSDSGFYLCAWSGQGVEAFFGQGTRLTVV.

In DNA, the CDR3 is TGTGCCAGCAGTTCCTACCGGGACAGGGGACTTCTGGGCACCATATATTTT. Protein sequence: CASSSYRDRGLLGTIYF. The chain is built from TRBV27 and TRBJ1-3; 10 bases agree with TRBD1. The junction had 15 bases not matched to a gene; V was cut back by 4 bases and J by 9 bases. Germline loops: CDR1 MNHEY, CDR2 SMNVEV (reference sequence). CDR3 length equals 17 residues.

This clone was observed once. The chain combines TRBV5-4 with TRBJ2-7, with unresolved D. Germline assignment: CDR1 SGHNT and CDR2 YYREEE (reference sequence). The CDR3 extends over 14 amino acids. The V and J ends lost 2 bases and 0 bases respectively, with 9 bases between them. The CDR3 DNA follows: TGTGCCAGCAGCTTCTCCTTTGACTCCTACGAGCAGTACTTC. Translation gives CASSFSFDSYEQYF. Filled out from reference TRBV5-4 and TRBJ2-7, the complete variable domain reads ETGVTQSPTHLIKTRGQQVTLRCSSQSGHNTVSWYQQALGQGPQFIFQYYREEENGRGNFPPRFSGLQFPNYSSELNVNALELDDSALYLCASSFSFDSYEQYFGPGTRLTVT.

The rearrangement uses TRBV7-9 and TRBJ1-1, with 7 bases identical to TRBD1. Germline V gives CDR1 SEHNR, CDR2 FQNEAQ (reference sequence). This CDR3 is 15 amino acids long. V trimming: 5 bases; J trimming: 4 bases; junction bases outside the gene matches: 10. CDR3 DNA sequence: TGTGCCAGCAGCCAAAGGAGGACAGGAGCCACTGAAGCTTTCTTT. Translated, it gives CASSQRRTGATEAFF. The entire variable domain, with the rest obtained from reference TRBV7-9 and TRBJ1-1, is as follows: DTGVSQNPRHKITKRGQNVTFRCDPISEHNRLYWYRQTLGQGPEFLTYFQNEAQLEKSRLLSDRFSAERPKGSFSTLEIQRTEQGDSAMYLCASSQRRTGATEAFFGQGTRLTVV.